This TCR beta chain was obtained from a study of blood T cell repertoires in COVID-19. For the study at large: Acute and convalescent COVID-19 specimens originated in the United States, Italy and Spain. PBMCs, B-cell-depleted T cells, or T cells were the source of the cDNA or gDNA that made up the material.

Repertoires were generated with immunoSEQ multiplex PCR, while TCRdb's copy carries only in-frame clones and drops some. This table has fewer than 350,000 clones, approximately 91% appearing once. V lost 1 base and J lost 4, with 14 bases in between. There are 15 residues in the CDR3. The germline CDR1 and CDR2 sequences are LGHNA and YSLEER. Participant reports of clinical history set cohort assignment. The sample consisted of PBMCs or T cells enriched from blood (not recorded which). This sequence originates from a woman in her 40s with acute COVID-19. This chain connects TRBV4-3 to TRBJ2-7, with D possibly matching TRBD1 (6 bases). For the CDR3, the DNA is TGCGCCAGCAGCCAAGGGACAGCCTGGGGTTACGAGCAGTACTTC. Amino acid sequence: CASSQGTAWGYEQYF.